This TCR beta chain is drawn from a study of technical replicates of blood from a few donors (dated by TCRdb to the late 2010s). The CDR3 runs 12 residues from the cysteine to the phenylalanine. Only the CDR3 region is kept as DNA, spanning 36 bases read in frame from base 1. The germline V gene (reference sequence) specifies SGHKS as CDR1 and YYEKEE as CDR2. Trimming takes 7 bases from V and 3 bases from J, and the germline ends sit 10 bases apart. Library creation used the immunoSEQ multiplex PCR assay. TCRdb's version of the immuneACCESS table is confined to in-frame rearrangements and falls short of the full clone set. An unresolved V gene accounts for under half of the shortfall where checked; the remainder is of unknown origin. The sample records about 81,000 clones, under 95% of which are singletons. Over 0.2% of the sample is held by the ten biggest clonotypes. As for this clone: Its antigen is not yet known. No much larger clonotype is one base removed from it; base qualities were not supplied.

The sequence was obtained from a human donor in good health. The sample was T cells isolated from PBMCs. The chain employs TRBV5-5 and TRBJ1-1; the D segment cannot be called with confidence. In nucleotides, the sequence is TGTGCCAGCCACCGGAGCTACACTGAAGCTTTCTTT. Its translation is CASHRSYTEAFF.